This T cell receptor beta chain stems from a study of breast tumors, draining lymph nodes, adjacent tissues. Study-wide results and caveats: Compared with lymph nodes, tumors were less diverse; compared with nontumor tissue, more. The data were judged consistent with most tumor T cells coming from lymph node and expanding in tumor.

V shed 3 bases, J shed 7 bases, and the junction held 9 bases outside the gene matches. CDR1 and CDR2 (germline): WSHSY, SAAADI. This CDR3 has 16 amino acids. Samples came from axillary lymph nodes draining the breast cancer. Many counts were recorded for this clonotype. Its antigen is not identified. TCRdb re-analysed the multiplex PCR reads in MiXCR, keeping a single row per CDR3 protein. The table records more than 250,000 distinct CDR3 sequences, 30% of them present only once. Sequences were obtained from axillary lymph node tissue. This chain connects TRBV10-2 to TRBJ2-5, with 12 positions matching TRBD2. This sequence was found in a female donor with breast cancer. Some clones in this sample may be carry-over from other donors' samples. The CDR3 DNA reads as TGCGCCAGCAGTGATACTTCTAGCGGGAGGGGGAGGACCCAGTACTTC. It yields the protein CASSDTSSGRGRTQYF.